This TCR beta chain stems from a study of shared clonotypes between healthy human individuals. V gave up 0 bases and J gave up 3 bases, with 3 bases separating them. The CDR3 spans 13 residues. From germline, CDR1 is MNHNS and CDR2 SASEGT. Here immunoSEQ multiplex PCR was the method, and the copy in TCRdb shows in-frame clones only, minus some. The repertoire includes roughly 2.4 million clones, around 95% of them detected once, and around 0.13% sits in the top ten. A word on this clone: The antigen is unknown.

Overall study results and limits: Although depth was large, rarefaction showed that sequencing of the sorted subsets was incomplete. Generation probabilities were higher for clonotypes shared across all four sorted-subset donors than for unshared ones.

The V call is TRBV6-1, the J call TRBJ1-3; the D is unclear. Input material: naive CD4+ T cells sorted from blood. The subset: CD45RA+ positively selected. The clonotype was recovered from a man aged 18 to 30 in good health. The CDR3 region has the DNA TGTGCCAGCAGTGAAGCGTATGGAAACACCATATATTTT. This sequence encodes CASSEAYGNTIYF.